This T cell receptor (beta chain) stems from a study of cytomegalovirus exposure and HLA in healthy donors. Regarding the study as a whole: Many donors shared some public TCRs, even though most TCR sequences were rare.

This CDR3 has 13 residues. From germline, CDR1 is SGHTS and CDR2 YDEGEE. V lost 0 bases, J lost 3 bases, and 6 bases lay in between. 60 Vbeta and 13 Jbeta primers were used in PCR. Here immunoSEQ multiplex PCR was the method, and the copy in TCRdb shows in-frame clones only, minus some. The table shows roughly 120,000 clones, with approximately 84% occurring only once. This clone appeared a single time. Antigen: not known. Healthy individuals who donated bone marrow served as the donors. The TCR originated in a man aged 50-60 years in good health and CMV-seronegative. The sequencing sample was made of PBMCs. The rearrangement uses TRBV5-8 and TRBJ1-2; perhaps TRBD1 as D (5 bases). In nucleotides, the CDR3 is TGTGCCAGCAGCTTGGGACAGCACTATGGCTACACCTTC. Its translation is CASSLGQHYGYTF.